One and the same sample provided the 21 T cell receptor beta chains below, sequenced in a study of T-cell reconstitution after alpha-beta-depleted transplantation in children. The TCRbeta library was prepared with unique molecular identifiers. Each CDR3 protein is one row after TCRdb ran MiXCR on the PCR reads. The sample contains 700,000 or so distinct CDR3 sequences, roughly 13% of which appear only once. The material was PBMCs, obtained before TCRalphabeta/CD19-depleted stem cell transplant. Every receptor here comes from a girl aged 2 to 10 with congenital amegakaryocytic thrombocytopenia, due to receive a stem cell transplant.

Concerning this clonotype itself: A much larger clonotype is one base distant, so this may be a read error. The rearrangement joins TRBV5-1 to TRBJ2-7, with TRBD2 matching over 12 bases. Germline V CDR1 and CDR2: SGHRS, YFSETQ. V was pared by 9 bases and J by 5 bases, with 9 bases of the junction left unmatched. The CDR3 totals 14 residues. The CDR3 sequence is CAIRPGLAGNEQYF. The CDR3 nucleotides read TGCGCCATCAGGCCGGGACTAGCGGGTAACGAGCAGTACTTC.

Notes on this clonotype: A read error may explain this, as a much larger clone is one base away. The chain recombines TRBV20-1 with TRBJ2-5; 10 positions match TRBD2. The CDR3 runs 16 residues. CDR1 and CDR2 (germline): DFQATT, SNEGSKA (reference sequence). The CDR3 coding sequence is TGCAGTGCGCAGACTCAAACTAGCGGGACGGGTGAGACCCAGCACTTC. It encodes CSAQTQTSGTGETQHF.

The chain employs TRBV28 and TRBJ2-5; 10 bases align to TRBD2. Trimming cost V 2 bases and J 5 bases; bases outside gene matches: 5. From germline, CDR1 is MDHEN and CDR2 SYDVKM. This CDR3 comprises 15 residues. The CDR3 bases are TGTGCCAGCAGTTTAAGGGGACTAGCGTCGGAGACCCAGTACTTC. This translates into CASSLRGLASETQYF.

The chain employs TRBV28 and TRBJ2-7; TRBD1 matches 10 bases. CDR3 length: 16 residues. CDR1 is MDHEN, CDR2 SYDVKM, per germline. Unmatched junction bases numbered 9, after V lost 2 bases and J lost 5 bases. The chain's CDR3 is CASSLVGQGTGNEQYF. The CDR3 DNA follows: TGTGCCAGCAGTTTAGTGGGACAGGGGACGGGAAACGAGCAGTACTTC. Full variable domain (remainder filled in from reference TRBV28 and TRBJ2-7): DVKVTQSSRYLVKRTGEKVFLECVQDMDHENMFWYRQDPGLGLRLIYFSYDVKMKEKGDIPEGYSVSREKKERFSLILESASTNQTSMYLCASSLVGQGTGNEQYFGPGTRLTVT.

There are a few counts of this clonotype. This sequence joins TRBV30 and TRBJ2-3, with D perhaps TRBD2 (5 bases). The CDR3 has 12 residues. V was trimmed by 5 bases and J by 4 bases, leaving 10 bases between them. Germline V lookup: CDR1 GTSNPN, CDR2 SVGIG (reference sequence). The CDR3 loop is CAWELGADTQYF. The CDR3 bases are TGTGCCTGGGAACTGGGAGCAGATACGCAGTATTTT.

The table lists this clonotype with many counts. V is TRBV20-1 and J is TRBJ2-2; the D is unclear. The V end lost 6 bases, the J end lost 1 base, and 15 bases lay between the germline ends. Germline CDR1 is DFQATT and CDR2 is SNEGSKA (reference sequence). The CDR3 length is 15 residues. The CDR3 sequence: CSAEPPGGNTGELFF. The DNA for the CDR3 is TGCAGTGCAGAGCCCCCCGGCGGGAACACCGGGGAGCTGTTTTTT.

This clonotype was seen a few times. The rearrangement joins TRBV5-5 to TRBJ2-1, with a possible D match to TRBD2 (5 bases). V was trimmed by 1 base and J by 8 bases, leaving 19 bases between them. The CDR3 is 16 amino acids. Germline V gives CDR1 SGHKS, CDR2 YYEKEE (reference sequence). CDR3 coding DNA: TGTGCCAGCAGCTTGCTACGGCCCTACGGGGTGGATGAGCAGTTCTTC. Protein product: CASSLLRPYGVDEQFF.

This clonotype was counted only a few times. This chain connects TRBV20-1 to TRBJ2-1; TRBD2 aligns across 11 bases. Losses at the gene ends were 2 bases for V and 3 bases for J; bases not matched to a gene: 3. The CDR3 is made up of 15 amino acids. CDR1 is DFQATT and CDR2 is SNEGSKA in the germline V gene (reference sequence). The CDR3 DNA reads TGCAGTGCTAGACTCGGGACTAGCGGCTACAATGAGCAGTTCTTC. It codes for CSARLGTSGYNEQFF.

Ten or more counts support this clonotype. V is TRBV20-1 and J is TRBJ2-1, with D uncertain. CDR1 and CDR2 from the germline V gene are DFQATT and SNEGSKA (reference sequence). Trimming removed 0 bases from V and 5 bases from J, with 14 bases in between. The CDR3 covers 15 residues. CDR3 loop: CSARDRIVWDNEQFF. In DNA, the CDR3 is TGCAGTGCTAGAGATCGGATAGTTTGGGACAATGAGCAGTTCTTC.

This clonotype was detected a few times. V usage is TRBV28 and J usage is TRBJ1-3; D is ambiguous. The CDR3 has 13 residues. Germline-derived CDR1 and CDR2 are MDHEN and SYDVKM. Trimming took off 4 bases at V and 6 bases at J, with 10 bases between the two ends. CDR3 nucleotide sequence: TGTGCCAGCAGTTACGGACTACAAAACACCATATATTTT. Translated, it gives CASSYGLQNTIYF.

In this sample, this clonotype turned up a few times. V gene TRBV27 combines with J gene TRBJ1-4; the D is unclear. This CDR3 has 14 residues. Trimming took 3 bases from V and 5 from J, leaving 10 bases between them. Germline V gives CDR1 MNHEY, CDR2 SMNVEV (reference sequence). Written as DNA, the CDR3 is TGTGCCAGCAGTTTGAGACATATCAATGAAAAACTGTTTTTT. Encoded protein: CASSLRHINEKLFF.

This clonotype was observed many times. The chain carries TRBV29-1 and TRBJ2-2, with TRBD2 matching over 7 bases. V lost 5 bases to trimming and J lost 6 bases; unmatched junction nucleotides: 6. The CDR3 is 13 residues long. Germline-derived CDR1 and CDR2 are SQVTM and ANQGSEA. The CDR3 loop reads CSVLSGRAGELFF. The CDR3 DNA follows: TGCAGCGTTCTAAGTGGGAGGGCCGGGGAGCTGTTTTTT.

This clonotype was recorded at least ten times. The chain joins TRBV11-2 to TRBJ2-3; D may be TRBD2 (7 bases). Germline loops: CDR1 SGHAT, CDR2 FQNNGV. The CDR3 consists of 16 residues. Trimming shortened V by 3 bases and J by 0 bases, and 13 bases separated the two germline ends. The CDR3 here is CASSFLGGASTDTQYF. For the CDR3, the DNA is TGTGCCAGCAGCTTCCTGGGGGGGGCGAGCACAGATACGCAGTATTTT.

The table lists this clonotype with a few counts. The chain couples TRBV20-1 to TRBJ1-4, with D perhaps matching TRBD1 (5 bases). This CDR3 has 14 residues. Germline assignment: CDR1 DFQATT and CDR2 SNEGSKA (reference sequence). V was cut by 3 bases and J by 6 bases, with 14 bases left in between. The CDR3 sequence: CSARVQGSDEKLFF. CDR3 DNA: TGCAGTGCTAGGGTCCAGGGTAGTGATGAAAAACTGTTTTTT.

This clonotype was seen at least ten times. This rearrangement joins TRBV7-6 to TRBJ2-3; possibly TRBD1 or TRBD2 for D (5 bases each). V shed 5 bases and J shed 6 bases, with 15 bases lying between them. The germline CDR1 and CDR2 sequences are SGHVS and FNYEAQ. This CDR3 spans 14 amino acids. The CDR3 sequence: CASSALSWDDTQYF. The CDR3 DNA reads TGTGCCAGCAGCGCTTTGTCGTGGGACGATACGCAGTATTTT.

Ten or more counts support this clonotype. The rearrangement links TRBV20-1 to TRBJ2-3; TRBD2 agrees at 9 bases. After removal of 0 bases from V and 3 bases from J, the junction contained 4 bases not matched to a gene. The germline V gene encodes CDR1 DFQATT and CDR2 SNEGSKA (reference sequence). The CDR3 runs to 15 residues. CDR3 loop: CSARDSREGTDTQYF. Written as DNA, the CDR3 is TGCAGTGCTAGAGATTCGCGGGAGGGGACAGATACGCAGTATTTT.

In this sample, this clonotype turned up a few times. J is TRBJ2-2 and V is TRBV27, with D perhaps TRBD1 or TRBD2 (6 bases each). Looked up from germline, CDR1 is MNHEY and CDR2 is SMNVEV (reference sequence). V was clipped by 8 bases and J by 4 bases, with 14 bases between them. The CDR3 sequence is 14 residues long. The CDR3 spells CASAKRGVTGELFF. As DNA, the CDR3 is TGTGCCAGCGCTAAAAGGGGGGTCACCGGGGAGCTGTTTTTT.

This clonotype was counted only a few times. This chain's CDR3 is CSAPTSGTDTQYF. CDR3 nucleotides: TGCAGTGCCCCAACTAGCGGAACAGATACGCAGTATTTT. The chain has TRBV20-1 and TRBJ2-3, with TRBD2 matching 8 bases. Germline CDR1 reads DFQATT; CDR2 reads SNEGSKA (reference sequence). The V gene end was trimmed by 6 bases and the J gene end by 3 bases; junction bases not matched to a gene: 5. This CDR3 is built from 13 residues.

This clonotype was seen only a few times. The V call is TRBV10-3, the J call TRBJ2-5; 11 bases are shared with TRBD2. This CDR3 contains 16 residues. V shed 0 bases, J shed 4 bases, and the junction held 4 bases outside the gene matches. CDR1 is ENHRY and CDR2 is SYGVKD in the germline V gene. The CDR3 bases are TGTGCCATCAGTGAGTCGCGGCTAGCGGGAGGAGAGACCCAGTACTTC. It is translated as CAISESRLAGGETQYF.

The chain carries TRBV20-1 and TRBJ2-5; 7 positions agree with TRBD2. The germline gives CDR1 DFQATT, CDR2 SNEGSKA (reference sequence). The CDR3 is 16 amino acids. The ends lost 0 bases at V and 4 bases at J; junction bases unmatched: 11. The CDR3 bases are TGCAGTGCTAGAGATGAGGCGGGAGTCGGTTCAGAGACCCAGTACTTC. This codes for CSARDEAGVGSETQYF.

This clonotype was counted many times. The chain joins TRBV7-3 to TRBJ2-1; TRBD2 agrees at 13 bases. Germline loops: CDR1 SGHTA, CDR2 FQGTGA. The CDR3 has 16 residues. V gave up 5 bases and J gave up 0 bases; unmatched junction bases: 1. Written as DNA, the CDR3 is TGTGCCAGCAGCCGGACTAGCGGGAGCTCCTACAATGAGCAGTTCTTC. This encodes CASSRTSGSSYNEQFF.